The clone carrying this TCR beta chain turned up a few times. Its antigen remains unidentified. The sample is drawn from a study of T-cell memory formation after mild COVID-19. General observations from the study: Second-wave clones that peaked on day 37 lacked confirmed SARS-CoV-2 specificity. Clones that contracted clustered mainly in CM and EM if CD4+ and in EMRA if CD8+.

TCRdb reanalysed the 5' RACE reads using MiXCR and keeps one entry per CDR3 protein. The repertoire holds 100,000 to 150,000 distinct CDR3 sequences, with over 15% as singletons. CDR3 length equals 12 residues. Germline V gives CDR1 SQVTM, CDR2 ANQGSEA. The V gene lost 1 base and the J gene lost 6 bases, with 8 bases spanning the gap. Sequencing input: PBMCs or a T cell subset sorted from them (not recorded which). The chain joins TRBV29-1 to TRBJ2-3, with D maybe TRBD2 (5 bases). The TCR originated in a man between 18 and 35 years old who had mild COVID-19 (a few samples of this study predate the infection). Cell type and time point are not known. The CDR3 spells CSVEVSGDTQYF. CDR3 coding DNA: TGCAGCGTTGAAGTATCGGGGGATACGCAGTATTTT.